Below, 22 T cell receptor delta chains from the same sample are listed, as sequenced in a study of gamma-delta T cells after stem cell transplantation. TCRdb re-called the RT-PCR reads with CATT. Here the sample spans more than 2,500 delta-chain clones, under 30% being singletons. Input material: gamma-delta T cells. These receptors were collected from a human donor. It is not recorded whose cells these are; they may come from a transplant donor.

Concerning this clone itself: A clone one base away is much larger, so this may be a read error. Other nucleotide sequences in the sample specify the same CDR3. The chain has TRDV2 and TRDJ3; 13 bases map to TRDD3. V dropped 0 bases and J dropped 0; count of bases not matched to a gene: 31. The CDR3 runs to 29 residues. Germline V lookup: CDR1 GEAIGNYY, CDR2 EKD. The CDR3 coding sequence is TGTGCCTGTGACACCGCGAGCTCCAGTTTCACGACCTGGTACTGGGGGATACGGACCCACTCCTGGGACACCCGACAGATGTTTTTC. It yields the protein CACDTASSSFTTWYWGIRTHSWDTRQMFF.

Remarks on this clone: A far larger clone is only one base removed, so a read error is likely. Additional DNA sequences in this sample encode the identical CDR3. The J gene is TRDJ1, the V gene TRDV2, with 11 bases matching TRDD3. CDR1 and CDR2 from the germline V gene are GEAIGNYY and EKD. The CDR3 covers 16 residues. V lost 3 bases to trimming and J lost 2 bases; unmatched junction nucleotides: 7. The CDR3 is CACDLLGDRSTDKLIF. CDR3 DNA: TGTGCCTGTGACCTACTGGGGGATAGGAGTACCGATAAACTCATCTTT.

Note on this clone: In the same sample, other DNA sequences code for this CDR3. This sequence joins TRDV3 and TRDJ1; TRDD3 matches 9 bases. The V segment lost 0 bases and the J segment 0 bases; nucleotides outside the gene matches: 23. CDR1 and CDR2 (germline): TVYSNPD, GDNSRS (reference sequence). The CDR3 length is 21 residues. CDR3 DNA sequence: TGTGCCTTTAGTACAGTAAGCTCTACGGTACTGGGGGACACATACACCGATAAACTCATCTTT. Translated, it gives CAFSTVSSTVLGDTYTDKLIF.

The CDR3 reads CASAVFVEQLWIPTDKLIF. Here the CDR3 DNA reads TGTGCCTCCGCCGTGTTTGTTGAACAACTGTGGATACCGACCGATAAACTCATCTTT. The chain carries TRDV3 and TRDJ1, with TRDD3 as a possible D gene (6 bases). The CDR3 loop spans 19 amino acids. CDR1 and CDR2 (germline): TVYSNPD, GDNSRS (reference sequence). V lost 4 bases and J 2 bases, leaving 32 bases between the germline ends.

By share, this clone ranks as medium-sized. This chain uses TRDV3 with TRDJ1; 8 bases line up with TRDD3. V gave up 4 bases and J gave up 5 bases; unmatched junction bases: 9. This CDR3 has 13 residues. The germline gives CDR1 TVYSNPD, CDR2 GDNSRS (reference sequence). The CDR3 spells CASTYWGWDKLIF. For the CDR3, the DNA is TGTGCCTCCACTTACTGGGGGTGGGATAAACTCATCTTT.

This clone is medium-sized by share. The V gene is TRDV1, the J gene TRDJ1, with unresolved D. Germline assignment: CDR1 TSWWSYY and CDR2 QGS. The length of the CDR3 is 15 residues. Trimming took off 1 base at V and 4 bases at J, with 13 bases between the two ends. CDR3 residues: CALGEPGPHYDKLIF. DNA of the CDR3: TGTGCTCTTGGGGAACCAGGGCCTCATTACGATAAACTCATCTTT.

This clone is judged medium-sized (0.01 to 0.1%). The chain is built from TRDV3 and TRDJ1; 10 bases align to TRDD3. Trimming took 2 bases from V and 2 from J; bases not matched to a gene: 5. The CDR3 length is 14 residues. Germline assignment: CDR1 TVYSNPD and CDR2 GDNSRS (reference sequence). The CDR3 region is CAFEGGYATDKLIF. The CDR3 DNA sequence: TGTGCCTTTGAGGGGGGATACGCAACCGATAAACTCATCTTT.

By sample fraction, this clone is large. The chain recombines TRDV2 with TRDJ1, with 8 nucleotides matching TRDD3. Germline-derived CDR1 and CDR2 are GEAIGNYY and EKD. The J segment lost 0 bases and the V segment lost 5 bases, leaving 13 bases of the junction unmatched. The CDR3 covers 17 residues. CDR3 sequence: CACGQPNWGPYTDKLIF. The CDR3 DNA reads as TGTGCCTGTGGCCAACCTAACTGGGGGCCCTACACCGATAAACTCATCTTT.

By sample share, this clone is medium-sized. The chain employs TRDV3 and TRDJ1; TRDD3 aligns across 8 bases. V shed 2 bases, J shed 3 bases, and the junction held 29 bases outside the gene matches. Germline V gene data show CDR1 as TVYSNPD and CDR2 as GDNSRS (reference sequence). The CDR3 extends over 21 amino acids. The CDR3 sequence: CAFGRGPSVTHYWGGPDKLIF. The CDR3 nucleotides read TGTGCCTTTGGTCGGGGTCCTTCAGTCACCCATTACTGGGGGGGCCCCGATAAACTCATCTTT.

This clone has more than one count but fewer than ten. The junction departs from the called germline gene at one end, perhaps through a read error. The chain couples TRDV2 to TRDJ1, with D perhaps TRDD3 (5 bases). The CDR3 consists of 18 residues. CDR1 and CDR2 (germline): GEAIGNYY, EKD. For the CDR3, the DNA is TGTGCCCGTGACACCGTCGCGTCTGTTCGATACAACATCCATAAACTCATCTTC. This sequence encodes CARDTVASVRYNIHKLIF.

By share, this clone ranks as medium-sized. This sequence joins TRDV1 and TRDJ1; D ambiguous. V gave up 1 base and J gave up 11 bases, with 11 bases separating them. CDR3 length: 12 amino acids. From germline, CDR1 is TSWWSYY and CDR2 QGS. The CDR3 DNA sequence: TGTGCTCTTGGGGAACGCTCCGGACGGCTCATCTTT. Amino acids: CALGERSGRLIF.

With regard to this clone: A much larger clone is a single base away; this may be a read error. The chain has TRDV2 and TRDJ3, with 9 bases that match TRDD3. The CDR3 is made up of 21 amino acids. Germline CDR1 and CDR2: GEAIGNYY and EKD. V lost 1 base, J lost 0 bases, and 12 bases stayed unmatched. CDR3 DNA: TGTGCCTGTGACACTGTTCCGTACTGGGGGACTAGCTCCTGGGACACCCGACAGATGTTTTTC. Translation: CACDTVPYWGTSSWDTRQMFF.

About this clone: It may be a read error: a sequence one base away is much more abundant. The chain couples TRDV2 to TRDJ1, with TRDD3 matching 12 bases. CDR3 size: 18 residues. Germline-derived CDR1 and CDR2 are GEAIGNYY and EKD. This CDR3 is CACDTGTGGYLPDDKLTF. CDR3 sequence (DNA): TGTGCCTGTGACACCGGTACTGGGGGATACTTGCCGGACGATAAACTCACCTTT.

This clone showed up just a few times. J is TRDJ1 and V is TRDV1; no clear D gene. Germline CDR1 and CDR2: TSWWSYY and QGS. CDR3 length equals 16 residues. With 0 bases removed from V and 7 bases from J, the gap between germline ends came to 18 bases. This CDR3 reads CALGELFPKYPFKLIF. CDR3 DNA sequence: TGTGCTCTTGGGGAACTATTCCCTAAGTACCCCTTTAAACTCATCTTT.

This clone is labeled medium-sized. The chain is built from TRDV1 and TRDJ2; D is ambiguous. Germline V gene lookup returns CDR1 TSWWSYY and CDR2 QGS. The CDR3 length is 15 residues. Trimming took 0 bases from V and 4 from J, leaving 9 bases between them. The CDR3 is CALGELRRPTAQLFF. CDR3 nucleotides: TGTGCTCTTGGGGAACTCCGACGCCCGACAGCACAACTCTTCTTT.

This clone has just a few counts. A much larger clone is a single base away; this may be a read error. The CDR3 coding sequence is TGTGCTCTTGGGGATCTGGGCCCGACCACAGCACAACCCTTCTTT. Residues: CALGDLGPTTAQPFF. The rearrangement links TRDV1 to TRDJ2, with TRDD3 as a possible D gene (5 bases). The CDR3 extends over 15 amino acids. Germline V gene data show CDR1 as TSWWSYY and CDR2 as QGS.

This clone has just a few counts. A far larger clone differs by one base, so this is likely a read error. The rearrangement uses TRDV2 and TRDJ2; D possibly corresponds to TRDD3 (5 bases). This CDR3 has 15 residues. V lost 3 bases to trimming and J lost 6 bases, with 16 bases between them. From germline, CDR1 is GEAIGNYY and CDR2 EKD. CDR3 coding DNA: TGTGCCTGTGACGGGAGAGGGAAGGGGGCAGCACAACTCTTCTTT. Protein sequence: CACDGRGKGAAQLFF.

Comments on this clone: This likely stems from a read error, as it lies one base from a far larger clone. The chain is built from TRDV2 and TRDJ1; 10 bases match TRDD3. This CDR3 region has 21 residues. CDR1 is GEAIGNYY, CDR2 EKD, per germline. Trimming took 0 bases from V and 11 from J; bases not matched to a gene: 29. CDR3: CACDTVTPTGLPNVGDTGLIF. The CDR3 DNA sequence: TGTGCCTGTGACACCGTGACCCCGACTGGCCTTCCAAACGTGGGGGATACAGGCCTCATCTTT.

This clone is medium-sized within its sample. Other DNA sequences within the sample encode an identical CDR3. The chain employs TRDV1 and TRDJ1; 8 bases are a match to TRDD2. CDR1 is TSWWSYY and CDR2 is QGS in the germline V gene. This CDR3 region has 24 residues. V was clipped by 2 bases and J by 0 bases; unmatched bases: 29. The CDR3 protein is CALGEKRRSSYRTGQPTYTDKLIF. CDR3 in DNA: TGTGCTCTTGGGGAAAAACGGAGGTCTTCCTACCGTACTGGGCAACCAACTTACACCGATAAACTCATCTTT.

With regard to this clone: This may arise from a read error, as a much more abundant clone is one base away. Other DNA variants within this sample encode the same CDR3. This chain links TRDV2 with TRDJ3, with D perhaps TRDD3 (5 bases). The CDR3 is 18 amino acids. Trimming took 0 bases from V and 3 from J, leaving 14 bases between them. The germline V gene encodes CDR1 GEAIGNYY and CDR2 EKD. The CDR3 DNA reads TGTGCCTGTGACACCGCGCTGGGCAATCTCTGGGACACCCGACAGATGTTTTTC. Translated: CACDTALGNLWDTRQMFF.

As concerns this clone: A junction end diverges from the germline sequence, so it may reflect a read error. The V call is TRDV2, the J call TRDJ3; 12 bases align to TRDD3. CDR1 and CDR2 (germline): GEAIGNYY, EKD. The CDR3 runs to 18 residues. The CDR3 sequence is CACDTGLGDTWDTRQMFF. DNA for the CDR3: TGTGCCTGTGACACCGGACTGGGGGATACCTGGGACACCCGACAAATGTTTTTC.

This clone was observed a handful of times. It differs at one base from a far larger clone, so likely a read error. V gene TRDV2 combines with J gene TRDJ1; 13 positions match TRDD3. Germline CDR1 is GEAIGNYY and CDR2 is EKD. The CDR3 is 16 amino acids. The CDR3 reads CARDELGDTNTDKLIF. For the CDR3, the DNA is TGTGCCCGTGACGAACTGGGGGATACGAACACCGATAAACTCATCTTT.